The 23 T cell receptor beta chains in this list originate from one sample, sequenced in a study of shared clonotypes between healthy human individuals (dated by TCRdb to about 2020). The library relied on the immunoSEQ multiplex PCR assay. TCRdb re-hosts the immuneACCESS table, in-frame sequences only. Its copies lack some clones; in the studies checked, an unresolved V gene accounts for under half of them, and the cause for the rest is not known. The sample table holds 2,500,000 or so clones, of which just under 95% were seen once. Around 0.38% of the sample is held by the ten biggest clonotypes. The sequenced material came from naive CD4+ T cells from PBMCs. The meaning of the sample's cell subset or site label: CD45RA+ positively selected. These receptors were obtained from a man aged 18 to 30 in good health. Some clones in this sample may be carry-over from other donors' samples.

This chain connects TRBV7-8 to TRBJ2-3; 8 nucleotides line up with TRBD2. CDR3 length: 15 amino acids. Germline V lookup: CDR1 SGHVS, CDR2 FQNEAQ. V was pared by 0 bases and J by 6 bases, with 5 bases of the junction left unmatched. The chain's CDR3 is CASSLARGVGDTQYF. For the CDR3, the DNA is TGTGCCAGCAGCTTAGCGCGGGGGGTCGGGGATACGCAGTATTTT.

V usage is TRBV6-1 and J usage is TRBJ1-1; D not resolved. The V end lost 6 bases, the J end lost 1 base, and 12 bases lay between the germline ends. CDR3 length: 14 residues. The germline V gene encodes CDR1 MNHNS and CDR2 SASEGT. CDR3 coding DNA: TGTGCCAGCAGGGGAGGGTTGACGAACACTGAAGCTTTCTTT. Translation: CASRGGLTNTEAFF.

In the case of this clone: The same CDR3 also results from other DNA sequences found in this sample. V usage is TRBV2 and J usage is TRBJ2-2; D ambiguous. V shed 4 bases and J shed 0 bases, with 3 bases lying between them. The CDR3 sequence is 13 residues long. Germline CDR1 reads SNHLY; CDR2 reads FYNNEI. The chain's CDR3 is CASSAANTGELFF. In DNA form, the CDR3 reads TGTGCCAGCAGTGCGGCGAACACCGGGGAGCTGTTTTTT.

This chain uses TRBV5-1 with TRBJ2-1, with a tentative D call TRBD2 (5 bases). The CDR3 consists of 12 residues. V was shortened by 4 bases and J by 8 bases, with 10 bases between the two germline ends. Germline V CDR1 and CDR2: SGHRS, YFSETQ. The CDR3 DNA follows: TGCGCCAGCAGCCCTCGAGGGCATGAGCAGTTCTTC. It encodes CASSPRGHEQFF.

Points on this clone: This sample includes further DNA sequences coding for the same CDR3. The J gene is TRBJ1-5, the V gene TRBV7-3; the D is unclear. The CDR3 has 13 amino acids. With 0 bases removed from V and 5 bases from J, the gap between germline ends came to 5 bases. From germline, CDR1 is SGHTA and CDR2 FQGTGA. CDR3 residues: CASSLTRDQPQHF. The CDR3 DNA follows: TGTGCCAGCAGCTTAACCCGGGATCAGCCCCAGCATTTT.

The chain couples TRBV7-2 to TRBJ2-5, with 7 bases fitting TRBD2. V was pared by 4 bases and J by 4 bases, with 6 bases of the junction left unmatched. The CDR3 has 14 amino acids. CDR1 is SGHTA, CDR2 FQGNSA, per germline. The CDR3 is CASSSRTRRETQYF. In nucleotides, the CDR3 is TGTGCCAGCAGCTCCCGGACTAGGCGAGAGACCCAGTACTTC.

The chain carries TRBV27 and TRBJ1-1; possibly TRBD1 for D (6 bases). There are 13 residues in the CDR3. The germline V gene has CDR1 MNHEY and CDR2 SMNVEV (reference sequence). Trimming took 6 bases from V and 3 from J, leaving 11 bases between them. The CDR3: CASSPGQYTEAFF. The CDR3 nucleotides are TGTGCCAGCAGCCCTGGACAGTACACTGAAGCTTTCTTT.

The J gene is TRBJ1-2, the V gene TRBV28; maybe TRBD1 (5 bases). Looked up from germline, CDR1 is MDHEN and CDR2 is SYDVKM. The CDR3 totals 17 residues. V lost 7 bases and J 1 base, leaving 22 bases between the germline ends. Here the CDR3 reads CASTTGRGSSFNYGYTF. The CDR3 bases are TGTGCCAGCACCACAGGACGGGGTTCCTCCTTTAACTATGGCTACACCTTC.

The chain is built from TRBV6-1 and TRBJ1-5; no clear D gene. The CDR3 runs 14 residues. V gave up 1 base and J gave up 6 bases, with 10 bases separating them. Per the germline V gene, CDR1 is MNHNS and CDR2 is SASEGT. The CDR3 DNA reads TGTGCCAGCAGTGAAGGAGGAGGGTTTCAGCCCCAGCATTTT. Its protein is CASSEGGGFQPQHF.

The V gene is TRBV19, the J gene TRBJ1-4, with 7 bases identical to TRBD1. J lost 5 bases, V lost 4 bases, and 7 bases had no gene match. The CDR3 extends over 15 amino acids. CDR1 is LNHDA, CDR2 SQIVND, per germline (reference sequence). The CDR3 region has the DNA TGTGCCAGTAGTACACGGGACAGCGAGAATGAAAAACTGTTTTTT. Translation gives CASSTRDSENEKLFF.

The chain employs TRBV10-3 and TRBJ2-1, with TRBD2 as a possible D gene (6 bases). Germline CDR1 ENHRY, CDR2 SYGVKD. The CDR3 contains 15 residues. Trimming took 7 bases from V and 6 from J, leaving 19 bases between them. The CDR3, as DNA: TGTGCCATCACCCGAGCGGCGGGGATTGCCAATGAGCAGTTCTTC. It yields the protein CAITRAAGIANEQFF.

CDR3 region: CATTESLYNEQFF. The CDR3 DNA follows: TGTGCCACTACGGAGAGCCTTTACAATGAGCAGTTCTTC. The chain carries TRBV6-1 and TRBJ2-1; D is unclear. There are 13 residues in the CDR3. The germline V gene has CDR1 MNHNS and CDR2 SASEGT. Trimming pared 10 bases from V and 4 bases from J, leaving 14 bases between.

This chain links TRBV13 with TRBJ2-3; 11 bases map to TRBD1. Looked up from germline, CDR1 is PRHDT and CDR2 is FYEKMQ (reference sequence). The junction had 10 bases not matched to a gene; V was cut back by 5 bases and J by 3 bases. The CDR3 totals 17 residues. The CDR3 is CASSLNPDRGLTDTQYF. For the CDR3, the DNA is TGTGCCAGCAGCCTAAACCCGGACAGGGGGCTTACAGATACGCAGTATTTT.

The chain has TRBV11-1 and TRBJ2-1; D possibly corresponds to TRBD2 (6 bases). The V gene lost 1 base and the J gene lost 10 bases, with 8 bases spanning the gap. The CDR3 runs to 12 residues. CDR1 is SGHAT and CDR2 is FQDESV in the germline V gene (reference sequence). The CDR3 is CASSLGGIEQFF. The CDR3 region has the DNA TGTGCCAGCAGCTTAGGCGGGATCGAGCAGTTCTTC.

This clone has a single count. The V gene is TRBV9, the J gene TRBJ2-5; D gene ambiguous. Looked up from germline, CDR1 is SGDLS and CDR2 is YYNGEE. The CDR3 has 14 amino acids. V lost 0 bases and J 4 bases, leaving 10 bases between the germline ends. The CDR3 nucleotides read TGTGCCAGCAGCGTAGGACGGGCTGCAGAGACCCAGTACTTC. Its protein is CASSVGRAAETQYF.

The rearrangement joins TRBV7-2 to TRBJ2-4; TRBD2 agrees at 9 bases. J gave up 0 bases and V 1 base, and 4 bases lay outside the gene matches. The CDR3 is 17 residues long. CDR1 SGHTA and CDR2 FQGNSA come from the germline V gene. The CDR3 protein is CASSLVAGVRAKNIQYF. The CDR3 DNA sequence: TGTGCCAGCAGCTTAGTAGCGGGGGTGAGAGCCAAAAACATTCAGTACTTC.

V gene TRBV2 combines with J gene TRBJ2-5; possible D gene TRBD2, 6 bases. Trimming removed 4 bases from V and 2 bases from J, with 17 bases in between. This CDR3 is built from 16 residues. Germline V lookup: CDR1 SNHLY, CDR2 FYNNEI. CDR3 in DNA: TGTGCCAGCAGTGTCGGGAGAGGATCGGGTCAAGAGACCCAGTACTTC. This sequence encodes CASSVGRGSGQETQYF.

This clone was seen only a few times. The V call is TRBV7-2, the J call TRBJ2-1, with unresolved D. Trimming left V 3 bases short and J 6 bases short, with 15 bases between. The CDR3 has 15 residues. Germline loops: CDR1 SGHTA, CDR2 FQGNSA. The CDR3 region is CASSLGFRGVNEQFF. The CDR3 region has the DNA TGTGCCAGCAGCTTGGGGTTCCGAGGTGTCAATGAGCAGTTCTTC.

The rearrangement uses TRBV7-2 and TRBJ2-6; D not certain. The CDR3 is made up of 10 amino acids. Between the trimmed V and J ends, which lost 5 bases and 11 bases, there was a span of 4 bases. The germline V gene has CDR1 SGHTA and CDR2 FQGNSA. The CDR3 nucleotides read TGTGCCAGCAGCGCCTACGTCCTGACTTTC. It is translated as CASSAYVLTF.

CDR3 in DNA: TGTGCCATCAGTCGACACGGCACAGATACGCAGTATTTT. Its protein is CAISRHGTDTQYF. The rearrangement joins TRBV10-3 to TRBJ2-3; D remains ambiguous. Trimming pared 5 bases from V and 1 base from J, leaving 7 bases between. Germline CDR1 is ENHRY and CDR2 is SYGVKD. The length of the CDR3 is 13 residues.

The chain employs TRBV15 and TRBJ2-3, with TRBD2 as a possible D gene (7 bases). Germline values: CDR1 LNHNV, CDR2 YYDKDF (reference sequence). The V end lost 5 bases, the J end lost 3 bases, and 18 bases lay between the germline ends. The CDR3 loop spans 16 amino acids. Written as DNA, the CDR3 is TGTGCCACCAGCCCCGGAAGGGGGGGGTGGACAGATACGCAGTATTTT. Translated: CATSPGRGGWTDTQYF.

As to this clone: The same CDR3 arises from other DNA sequences in this sample as well. The chain is built from TRBV5-4 and TRBJ1-2; no reliable D call. Germline V gives CDR1 SGHNT, CDR2 YYREEE (reference sequence). Trimming removed 0 bases from V and 2 bases from J, with 8 bases in between. The CDR3 covers 14 residues. The CDR3 DNA follows: TGTGCCAGCAGCTTGGGAGGTCTGAACTATGGCTACACCTTC. This translates into CASSLGGLNYGYTF.

This chain links TRBV28 with TRBJ2-7; the D gene is possibly TRBD1 (7 bases). V lost 7 bases and J 1 base, leaving 14 bases between the germline ends. Germline values: CDR1 MDHEN, CDR2 SYDVKM. The CDR3 has 14 residues. CDR3 sequence reads: CASIAGQPSYEQYF. CDR3 DNA: TGTGCCAGCATTGCGGGACAGCCATCCTACGAGCAGTACTTC.